The T cell receptor beta chain described here comes from a study of T cells after somatic rescue of genetic block. V was cut by 0 bases and J by 2 bases, with 12 bases left in between. The CDR3 extends over 15 amino acids. The V gene's germline CDR1 is SGDLS and CDR2 YYNGEE. Sequencing used immunoSEQ multiplex PCR; TCRdb keeps in-frame clones, though not all of them. The sample includes approximately 100,000 clones, more than 80% of them seen just once. The sequenced sample was peripheral blood mononuclear cells (PBMCs). The clonotype originates from a woman aged 18-30 years. The chain couples TRBV9 to TRBJ2-7; D is ambiguous. CDR3: CASSVGVTSAYEQYF. In DNA, the CDR3 is TGTGCCAGCAGCGTAGGGGTAACAAGCGCCTACGAGCAGTACTTC.